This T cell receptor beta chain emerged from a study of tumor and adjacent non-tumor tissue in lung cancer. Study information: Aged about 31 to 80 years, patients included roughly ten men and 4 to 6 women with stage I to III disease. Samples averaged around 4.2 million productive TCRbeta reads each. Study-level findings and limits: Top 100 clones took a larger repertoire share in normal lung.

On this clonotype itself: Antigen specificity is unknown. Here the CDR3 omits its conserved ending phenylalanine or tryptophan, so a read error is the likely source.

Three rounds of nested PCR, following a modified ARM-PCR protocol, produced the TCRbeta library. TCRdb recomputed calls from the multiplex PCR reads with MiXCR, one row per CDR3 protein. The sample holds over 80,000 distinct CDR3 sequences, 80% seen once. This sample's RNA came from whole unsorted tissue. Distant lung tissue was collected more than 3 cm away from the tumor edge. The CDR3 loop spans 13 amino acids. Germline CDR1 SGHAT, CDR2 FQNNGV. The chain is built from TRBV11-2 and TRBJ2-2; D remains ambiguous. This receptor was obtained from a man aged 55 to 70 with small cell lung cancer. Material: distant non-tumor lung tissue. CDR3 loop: CVSSLVGTGELFY. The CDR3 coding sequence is TGTGTCAGCAGCTTAGTGGGCACCGGGGAGCTGTTTTAT.